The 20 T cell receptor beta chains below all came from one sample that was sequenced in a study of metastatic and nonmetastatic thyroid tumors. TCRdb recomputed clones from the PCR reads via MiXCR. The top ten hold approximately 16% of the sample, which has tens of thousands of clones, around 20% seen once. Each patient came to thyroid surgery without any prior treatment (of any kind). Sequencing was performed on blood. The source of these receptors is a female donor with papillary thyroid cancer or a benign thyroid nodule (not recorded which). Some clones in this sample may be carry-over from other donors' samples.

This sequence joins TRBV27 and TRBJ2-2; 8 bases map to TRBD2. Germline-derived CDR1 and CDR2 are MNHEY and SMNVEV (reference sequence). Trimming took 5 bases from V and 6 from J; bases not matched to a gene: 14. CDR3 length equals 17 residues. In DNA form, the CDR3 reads TGTGCCAGCAGTCCCTGGAACAGCGGGAGTATCGCCGGGGAGCTGTTTTTT. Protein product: CASSPWNSGSIAGELFF.

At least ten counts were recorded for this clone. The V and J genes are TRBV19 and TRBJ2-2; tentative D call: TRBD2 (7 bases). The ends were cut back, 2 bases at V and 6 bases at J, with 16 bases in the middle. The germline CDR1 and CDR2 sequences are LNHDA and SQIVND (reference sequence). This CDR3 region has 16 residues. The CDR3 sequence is CASSIRGRGSAGELFF. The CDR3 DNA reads TGTGCCAGTAGTATAAGAGGGAGGGGGAGCGCCGGGGAGCTGTTTTTT.

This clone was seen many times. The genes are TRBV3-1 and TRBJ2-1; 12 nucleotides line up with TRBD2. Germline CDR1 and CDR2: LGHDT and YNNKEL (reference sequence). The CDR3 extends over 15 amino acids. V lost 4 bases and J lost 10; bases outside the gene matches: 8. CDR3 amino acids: CASSRRLAGAGEQFF. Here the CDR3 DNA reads TGTGCCAGCAGCCGCAGACTAGCGGGAGCCGGGGAGCAGTTCTTC.

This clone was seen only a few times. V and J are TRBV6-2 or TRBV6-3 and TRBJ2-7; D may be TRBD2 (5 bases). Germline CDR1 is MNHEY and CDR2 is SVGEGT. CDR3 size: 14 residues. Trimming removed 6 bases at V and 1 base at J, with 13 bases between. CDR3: CASREVVGSYEQYF. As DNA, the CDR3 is TGTGCCAGCAGGGAGGTAGTGGGTTCCTACGAGCAGTACTTC.

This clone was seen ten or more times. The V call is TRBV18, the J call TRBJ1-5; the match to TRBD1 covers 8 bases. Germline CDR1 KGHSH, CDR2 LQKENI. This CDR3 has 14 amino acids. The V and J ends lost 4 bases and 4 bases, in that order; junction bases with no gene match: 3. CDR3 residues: CASSLNRGNQPQHF. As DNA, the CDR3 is TGTGCCAGCTCACTTAACAGGGGGAATCAGCCCCAGCATTTT. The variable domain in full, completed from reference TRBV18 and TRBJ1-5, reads NAGVMQNPRHLVRRRGQEARLRCSPMKGHSHVYWYRQLPEEGLKFMVYLQKENIIDESGMPKERFSAEFPKEGPSILRIQQVVRGDSAAYFCASSLNRGNQPQHFGDGTRLSIL.

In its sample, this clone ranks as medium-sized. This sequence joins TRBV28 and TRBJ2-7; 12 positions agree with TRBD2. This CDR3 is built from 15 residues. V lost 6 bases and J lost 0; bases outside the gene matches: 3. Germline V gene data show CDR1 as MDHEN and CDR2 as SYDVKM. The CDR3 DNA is TGTGCCAGCAGCCCGACTAGCGGGAGCTCCTACGAGCAGTACTTC. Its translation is CASSPTSGSSYEQYF. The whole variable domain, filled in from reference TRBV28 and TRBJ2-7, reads DVKVTQSSRYLVKRTGEKVFLECVQDMDHENMFWYRQDPGLGLRLIYFSYDVKMKEKGDIPEGYSVSREKKERFSLILESASTNQTSMYLCASSPTSGSSYEQYFGPGTRLTVT.

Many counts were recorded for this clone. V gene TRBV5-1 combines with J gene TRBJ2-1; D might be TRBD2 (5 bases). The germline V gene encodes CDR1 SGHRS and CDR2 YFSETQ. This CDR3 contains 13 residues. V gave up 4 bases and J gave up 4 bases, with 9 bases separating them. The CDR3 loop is CASSTAEYNEQFF. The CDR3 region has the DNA TGCGCCAGCAGCACAGCGGAGTACAATGAGCAGTTCTTC.

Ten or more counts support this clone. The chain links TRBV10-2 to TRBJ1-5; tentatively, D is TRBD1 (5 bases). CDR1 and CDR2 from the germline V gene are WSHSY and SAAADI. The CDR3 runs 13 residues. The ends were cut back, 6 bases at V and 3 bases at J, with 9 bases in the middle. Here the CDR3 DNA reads TGCGCCAGCAGCCCAGGACACAATCAGCCCCAGCATTTT. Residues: CASSPGHNQPQHF.

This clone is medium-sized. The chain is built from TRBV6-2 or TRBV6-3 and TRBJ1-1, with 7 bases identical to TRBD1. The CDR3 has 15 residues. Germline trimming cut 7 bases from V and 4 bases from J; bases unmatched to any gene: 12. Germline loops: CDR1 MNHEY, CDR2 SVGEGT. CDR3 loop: CASTPGWDSATEAFF. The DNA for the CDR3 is TGTGCCAGCACCCCGGGTTGGGACAGCGCCACTGAAGCTTTCTTT.

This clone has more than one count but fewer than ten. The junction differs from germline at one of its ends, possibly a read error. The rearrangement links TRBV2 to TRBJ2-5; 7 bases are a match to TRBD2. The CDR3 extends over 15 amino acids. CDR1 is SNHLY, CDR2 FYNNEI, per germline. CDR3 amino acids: CASSASGTRQETQYF. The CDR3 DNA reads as TGTGCCAGTAGTGCGAGCGGGACGAGACAAGAGACCCAGTACTTC.

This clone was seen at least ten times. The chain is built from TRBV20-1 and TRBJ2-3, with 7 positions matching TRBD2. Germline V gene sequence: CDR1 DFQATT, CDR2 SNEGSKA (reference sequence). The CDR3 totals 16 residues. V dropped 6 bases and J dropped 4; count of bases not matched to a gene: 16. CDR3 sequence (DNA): TGCAGTGCGAATCTCCGAGGACTAGACGTAGCAGATACGCAGTATTTT. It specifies CSANLRGLDVADTQYF.

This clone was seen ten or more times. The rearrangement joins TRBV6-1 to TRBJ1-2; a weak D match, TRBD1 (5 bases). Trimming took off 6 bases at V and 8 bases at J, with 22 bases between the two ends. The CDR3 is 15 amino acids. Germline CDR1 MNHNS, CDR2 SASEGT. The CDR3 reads CASRPGPGYTLGYTF. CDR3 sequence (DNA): TGTGCCAGCAGGCCCGGGCCAGGGTATACTTTAGGCTACACCTTC.

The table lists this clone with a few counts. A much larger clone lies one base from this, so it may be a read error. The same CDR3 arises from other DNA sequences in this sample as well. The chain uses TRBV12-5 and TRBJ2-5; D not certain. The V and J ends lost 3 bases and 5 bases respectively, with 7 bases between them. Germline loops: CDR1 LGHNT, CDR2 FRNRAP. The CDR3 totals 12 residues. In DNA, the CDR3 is TGTGCTAGTGGTTTTCTCTCGGAGACCCAGTACTTC. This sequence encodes CASGFLSETQYF.

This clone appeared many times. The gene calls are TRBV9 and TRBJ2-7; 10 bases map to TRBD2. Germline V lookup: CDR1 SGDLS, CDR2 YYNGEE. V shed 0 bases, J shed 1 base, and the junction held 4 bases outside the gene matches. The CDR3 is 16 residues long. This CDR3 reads CASSVDSAGGSYEQYF. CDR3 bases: TGTGCCAGCAGCGTAGATTCAGCGGGAGGGTCCTACGAGCAGTACTTC.

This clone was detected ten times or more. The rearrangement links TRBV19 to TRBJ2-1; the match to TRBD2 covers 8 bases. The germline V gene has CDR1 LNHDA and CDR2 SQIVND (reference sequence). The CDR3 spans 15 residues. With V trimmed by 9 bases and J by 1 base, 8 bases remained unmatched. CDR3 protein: CASNPPGGSYNEQFF. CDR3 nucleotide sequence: TGTGCCAGCAACCCCCCGGGGGGGTCCTACAATGAGCAGTTCTTC. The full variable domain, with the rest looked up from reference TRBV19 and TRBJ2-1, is DGGITQSPKYLFRKEGQNVTLSCEQNLNHDAMYWYRQDPGQGLRLIYYSQIVNDFQKGDIAEGYSVSREKKESFPLTVTSAQKNPTAFYLCASNPPGGSYNEQFFGPGTRLTVL.

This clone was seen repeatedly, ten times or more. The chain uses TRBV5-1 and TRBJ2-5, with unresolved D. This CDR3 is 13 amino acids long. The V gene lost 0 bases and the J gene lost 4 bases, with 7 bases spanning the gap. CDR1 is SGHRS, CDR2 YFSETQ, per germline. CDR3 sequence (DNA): TGCGCCAGCAGCTTGGGTGGACGAGAGACCCAGTACTTC. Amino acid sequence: CASSLGGRETQYF.

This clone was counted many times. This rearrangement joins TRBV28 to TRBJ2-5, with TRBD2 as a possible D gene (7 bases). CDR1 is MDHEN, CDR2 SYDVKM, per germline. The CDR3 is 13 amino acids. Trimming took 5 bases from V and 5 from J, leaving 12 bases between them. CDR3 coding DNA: TGTGCCAGCAGTCTCGGGGGGCGGGAGACCCAGTACTTC. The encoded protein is CASSLGGRETQYF. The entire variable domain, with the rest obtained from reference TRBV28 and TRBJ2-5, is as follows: DVKVTQSSRYLVKRTGEKVFLECVQDMDHENMFWYRQDPGLGLRLIYFSYDVKMKEKGDIPEGYSVSREKKERFSLILESASTNQTSMYLCASSLGGRETQYFGPGTRLLVL.

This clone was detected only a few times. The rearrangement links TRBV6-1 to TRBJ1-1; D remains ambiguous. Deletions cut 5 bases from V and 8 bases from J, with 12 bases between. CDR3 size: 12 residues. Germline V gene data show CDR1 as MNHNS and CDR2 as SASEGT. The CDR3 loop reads CASSSASREAFF. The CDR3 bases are TGTGCCAGCAGTTCGGCCAGCAGGGAAGCTTTCTTT.

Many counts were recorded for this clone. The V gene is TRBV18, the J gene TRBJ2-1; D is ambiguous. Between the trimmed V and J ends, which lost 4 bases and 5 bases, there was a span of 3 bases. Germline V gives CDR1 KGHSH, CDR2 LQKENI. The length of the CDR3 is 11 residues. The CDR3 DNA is TGTGCCAGCTCACTCAACAATGAGCAGTTCTTC. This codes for CASSLNNEQFF.

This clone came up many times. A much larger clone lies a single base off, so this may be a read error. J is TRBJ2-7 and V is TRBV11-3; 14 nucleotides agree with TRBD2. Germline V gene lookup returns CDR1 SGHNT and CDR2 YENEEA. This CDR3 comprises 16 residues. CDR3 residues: CASGLSGTSGSYEQYF. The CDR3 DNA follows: TGTGCCAGCGGCTTATCCGGGACTAGCGGGAGTTACGAGCAGTACTTC.